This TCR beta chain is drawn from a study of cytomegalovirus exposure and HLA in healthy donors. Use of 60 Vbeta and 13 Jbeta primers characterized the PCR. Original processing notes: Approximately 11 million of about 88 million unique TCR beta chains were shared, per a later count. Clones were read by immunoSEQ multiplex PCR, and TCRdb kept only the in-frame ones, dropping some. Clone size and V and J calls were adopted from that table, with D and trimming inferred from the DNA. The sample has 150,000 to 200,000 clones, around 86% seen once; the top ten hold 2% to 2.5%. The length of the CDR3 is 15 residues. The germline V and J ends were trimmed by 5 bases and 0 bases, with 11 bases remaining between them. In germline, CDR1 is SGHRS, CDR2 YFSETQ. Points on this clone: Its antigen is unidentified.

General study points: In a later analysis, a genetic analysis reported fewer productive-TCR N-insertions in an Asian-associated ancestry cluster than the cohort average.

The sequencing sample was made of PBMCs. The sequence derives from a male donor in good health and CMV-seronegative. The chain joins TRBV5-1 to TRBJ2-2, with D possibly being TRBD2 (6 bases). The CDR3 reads CASRAGSTNTGELFF. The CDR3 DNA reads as TGCGCCAGCAGAGCGGGCAGCACGAACACCGGGGAGCTGTTTTTT.